A single sample is the source of the 21 T cell receptor beta chains below, sequenced in a study of blood T cell repertoires in COVID-19. Sequencing was performed with immunoSEQ multiplex PCR; in TCRdb, only in-frame clones are kept and a portion is missing. This table holds 130,000 to 150,000 clones, 84% found once. The sequencing input was PBMCs or T cells enriched from blood (not recorded which). These receptors all come from a woman between 45 and 60 years old who had been exposed to COVID-19.

The chain uses TRBV18 and TRBJ2-2, with TRBD2 matching over 8 bases. Germline CDR1 and CDR2: KGHSH and LQKENI. The CDR3 extends over 17 amino acids. V lost 5 bases, J lost 6 bases, and 14 bases stayed unmatched. The CDR3 region is CASSSVTSAWSAGELFF. The CDR3 nucleotides read TGTGCCAGCTCATCTGTGACTAGCGCCTGGTCGGCCGGGGAGCTGTTTTTT.

In this sample, this clone turned up a few times. This sequence joins TRBV10-2 and TRBJ2-1; a possible D gene is TRBD2 (5 bases). Germline CDR1 is WSHSY and CDR2 is SAAADI. Trimming pared 4 bases from V and 9 bases from J, leaving 16 bases between. The CDR3 contains 14 residues. The CDR3 here is CASSGLGMAGEQFF. Here the CDR3 DNA reads TGCGCCAGCAGTGGGCTAGGGATGGCGGGTGAGCAGTTCTTC.

The chain combines TRBV2 with TRBJ2-5; TRBD2 might be the D (5 bases). There are 13 residues in the CDR3. Deletions cut 1 base from V and 5 bases from J, with 8 bases between. The germline gives CDR1 SNHLY, CDR2 FYNNEI. The CDR3, as DNA: TGTGCCAGCAGTGAAGGGCGGGTTGAGACCCAGTACTTC. It specifies CASSEGRVETQYF.

The chain carries TRBV28 and TRBJ1-5, with D tentatively TRBD1 (5 bases). This CDR3 has 13 amino acids. Per the germline V gene, CDR1 is MDHEN and CDR2 is SYDVKM. V was shortened by 5 bases and J by 8 bases, with 13 bases between the two germline ends. The CDR3 nucleotides read TGTGCCAGCAGTAGCGGGGGTGTGAAGCCCCAGCATTTT. Translating gives CASSSGGVKPQHF. Variable domain in full (rest from reference TRBV28 and TRBJ1-5): DVKVTQSSRYLVKRTGEKVFLECVQDMDHENMFWYRQDPGLGLRLIYFSYDVKMKEKGDIPEGYSVSREKKERFSLILESASTNQTSMYLCASSSGGVKPQHFGDGTRLSIL.

V and J are TRBV9 and TRBJ1-1; D call uncertain. Trimming removed 4 bases at V and 7 bases at J, with 11 bases between. The CDR3 totals 12 residues. Germline CDR1 reads SGDLS; CDR2 reads YYNGEE. The CDR3 here is CASSQTGVEAFF. CDR3 nucleotides: TGTGCCAGCAGCCAAACCGGGGTTGAAGCTTTCTTT.

As concerns this clone: Its ends do not fully match the called genes, so a read error is possible. The rearrangement joins TRBV4-1 to TRBJ2-2; the match to TRBD2 covers 13 bases. Per germline, CDR1 MGHRA and CDR2 YSYEKL. The CDR3 has 17 residues. The CDR3 spells CASSQDELAGGTEELFF. CDR3 DNA: TGCGCCAGCAGCCAAGACGAACTAGCGGGAGGGACCGAGGAGCTGTTTTTT.

The V and J genes are TRBV12-3 or TRBV12-4 and TRBJ2-1, with D unresolved. V lost 7 bases, J lost 0 bases, and 4 bases lay in between. The CDR3 consists of 12 residues. Written as DNA, the CDR3 is TGTGCCAGCATGAGCTCCTACAATGAGCAGTTCTTC. Its translation is CASMSSYNEQFF.

The CDR3 coding sequence is TGTGCCAGCAGCCAAGGCGGGCCCTATGGCTACACCTTC. This gives the protein CASSQGGPYGYTF. This chain links TRBV3-1 (or the pseudogene TRBV3-2) with TRBJ1-2, with D unclear. CDR1 and CDR2 (germline): LGHDT, YNNKEL (reference sequence). The CDR3 is 13 residues long. V dropped 1 base and J dropped 4 bases, with 7 bases sitting between them.

The chain recombines TRBV12-3 or TRBV12-4 with TRBJ1-1; D uncertain. The V gene lost 8 bases and the J gene lost 4 bases, with 8 bases spanning the gap. This CDR3 spans 11 amino acids. CDR3 DNA: TGTGCCAGCTCCGAGATCACTGAAGCTTTCTTT. Residues: CASSEITEAFF.

This sequence joins TRBV7-2 and TRBJ2-7; 10 bases map to TRBD1. The CDR3 is made up of 15 amino acids. Germline V gives CDR1 SGHTA, CDR2 FQGNSA. Trimming at V came to 1 base and at J to 3 bases, leaving 3 bases not matched to a gene. CDR3 sequence reads: CASSLGTGGFYEQYF. CDR3 DNA sequence: TGTGCCAGCAGCTTAGGGACAGGGGGTTTCTACGAGCAGTACTTC.

V is TRBV7-9 and J is TRBJ2-1; TRBD1 matches 12 bases. This CDR3 region has 14 residues. The V gene end was trimmed by 4 bases and the J gene end by 10 bases; junction bases not matched to a gene: 5. Germline-derived CDR1 and CDR2 are SEHNR and FQNEAQ (reference sequence). The CDR3 spells CASSSGQGASEQFF. The CDR3 nucleotides are TGTGCCAGCAGCTCGGGACAGGGGGCTAGCGAGCAGTTCTTC.

The V and J genes are TRBV19 and TRBJ1-4, with 9 bases identical to TRBD1. Germline V gives CDR1 LNHDA, CDR2 SQIVND (reference sequence). CDR3 size: 15 residues. V gave up 4 bases and J gave up 8 bases; unmatched junction bases: 8. In nucleotides, the CDR3 is TGTGCCAGTAGTAAGGGGACAGGGAATGGAGAAAAACTGTTTTTT. Translating gives CASSKGTGNGEKLFF.

The chain combines TRBV29-1 with TRBJ1-1; D unclear. CDR3 length: 12 residues. The V end lost 6 bases, the J end lost 6 bases, and 14 bases lay between the germline ends. Looked up from germline, CDR1 is SQVTM and CDR2 is ANQGSEA. The CDR3 DNA is TGCAGCGTCGCCGGGGAGGGCCCTGAAGCTTTCTTT. It specifies CSVAGEGPEAFF.

This clone turned up a few times. V and J are TRBV28 and TRBJ2-7, with 12 bases identical to TRBD1. Losses at the gene ends were 7 bases for V and 6 bases for J; bases not matched to a gene: 7. CDR1 is MDHEN and CDR2 is SYDVKM in the germline V gene. The CDR3 sequence is 14 residues long. CDR3 loop: CASTMGQGAVEQYF. The CDR3 bases are TGTGCCAGCACCATGGGACAGGGGGCGGTCGAGCAGTACTTC.

In this sample, this clone turned up once. The genes are TRBV5-1 and TRBJ2-3, with D possibly being TRBD2 (6 bases). The CDR3 length is 16 residues. With 4 bases removed from V and 4 bases from J, the gap between germline ends came to 19 bases. CDR1 SGHRS and CDR2 YFSETQ come from the germline V gene. Here the CDR3 reads CASSPGLLGGADTQYF. In DNA, the CDR3 is TGCGCCAGCAGCCCTGGGCTACTAGGAGGGGCAGATACGCAGTATTTT.

The chain is built from TRBV7-9 and TRBJ2-5; 7 bases are shared with TRBD1. Germline CDR1 reads SEHNR; CDR2 reads FQNEAQ (reference sequence). The CDR3 length is 15 residues. With 6 bases clipped from V and 2 bases from J, the junction kept 9 bases outside the gene matches. CDR3 in DNA: TGTGCCAGCAGTTTCCGACAGGGCGAGCAAGAGACCCAGTACTTC. It specifies CASSFRQGEQETQYF.

The genes are TRBV12-5 and TRBJ2-1; 14 bases are a match to TRBD2. Germline loops: CDR1 LGHNT, CDR2 FRNRAP. The CDR3 is made up of 19 amino acids. With 0 bases clipped from V and 8 bases from J, the junction kept 12 bases outside the gene matches. The CDR3 sequence: CASGLVPHRLAGGRDEQFF. The CDR3 region has the DNA TGTGCTAGTGGTTTGGTACCCCACAGACTAGCGGGGGGGCGGGATGAGCAGTTCTTC.

The V and J genes are TRBV30 and TRBJ1-2; the D is unclear. In germline, CDR1 is GTSNPN, CDR2 SVGIG (reference sequence). The CDR3 has 12 amino acids. Trimming removed 7 bases at V and 7 bases at J, with 16 bases between. CDR3 nucleotide sequence: TGTGCCTATCGTCGGGAGGGAGGTGGCTACACCTTC. Its protein is CAYRREGGGYTF.

The chain combines TRBV6-5 with TRBJ1-2; D uncertain. V gave up 11 bases and J gave up 1 base, with 11 bases separating them. The CDR3 spans 12 residues. From germline, CDR1 is MNHEY and CDR2 SVGAGI. The CDR3 DNA reads TGTGCCGGCGGTCGGGATAACTATGGCTACACCTTC. Translation gives CAGGRDNYGYTF.

This clone was seen once. The chain combines TRBV9 with TRBJ2-1; 8 bases match TRBD2. Per germline, CDR1 SGDLS and CDR2 YYNGEE. V shed 0 bases, J shed 8 bases, and the junction held 10 bases outside the gene matches. The CDR3 runs 16 residues. DNA for the CDR3: TGTGCCAGCAGCGTAGCCGGGGTAGCGGGATTCGATGAGCAGTTCTTC. Protein product: CASSVAGVAGFDEQFF. The variable domain in full, completed from reference TRBV9 and TRBJ2-1, reads DSGVTQTPKHLITATGQRVTLRCSPRSGDLSVYWYQQSLDQGLQFLIQYYNGEERAKGNILERFSAQQFPDLHSELNLSSLELGDSALYFCASSVAGVAGFDEQFFGPGTRLTVL.

This chain uses TRBV5-6 with TRBJ2-3; possible D gene TRBD1, 5 bases. V lost 0 bases and J 5 bases, leaving 13 bases between the germline ends. The CDR3 loop spans 15 amino acids. Germline CDR1 SGHDT, CDR2 YYEEEE. CDR3 DNA sequence: TGTGCCAGCAGCTTGGGTAGGGGCAAGGGAGATACGCAGTATTTT. Translated: CASSLGRGKGDTQYF.